The 9 T cell receptor beta chains reported below all come from one sample, sequenced in a study of CD4 T cells in relation to SARS-CoV-2 and coronaviruses (dated by TCRdb to about 2021). The antigens these receptors bind are not known. CD4+ T cells from unexposed donors were collected before the COVID-19 pandemic (2011-2018). After around eleven days of culture, CD4+ T cells were isolated with the EasySep CD4+ T cell isolation kit. Libraries were prepared through the immunoSEQ multiplex PCR assay. TCRdb obtained this table from immuneACCESS and retained in-frame rearrangements with V and J assigned. These tables miss some clones; where compared with another copy, unresolved V genes account for less than half of the shortfall, and the remainder is unexplained. The sample table lists roughly 30,000 clones, about three quarters of them with a count of one. The ten largest clones capture roughly 17% of the sample.

Specimen: CD4+ T cells from PBMCs, cultured in vitro. The source of these receptors is a human donor in good health.

V is TRBV5-1 and J is TRBJ2-1; 9 positions agree with TRBD2. J lost 8 bases, V lost 5 bases, and 8 bases had no gene match. The CDR3 length is 14 residues. Germline lookup yields CDR1 SGHRS and CDR2 YFSETQ. The CDR3 DNA reads TGCGCCAGCAGGGCGGGAGGGTGGTTCGATGAGCAGTTCTTC. It translates to CASRAGGWFDEQFF.

This chain links TRBV20-1 with TRBJ2-7, with D perhaps TRBD2 (6 bases). From germline, CDR1 is DFQATT and CDR2 SNEGSKA (reference sequence). V lost 7 bases to trimming and J lost 6 bases, with 13 bases between them. This CDR3 is 11 amino acids long. Here the CDR3 reads CSGALASEQYF. DNA of the CDR3: TGCAGTGGCGCCCTAGCGTCCGAGCAGTACTTC.

In this sample, this clone turned up a few times. The J gene is TRBJ2-7, the V gene TRBV19, with D maybe TRBD1 (6 bases). Germline V gene lookup returns CDR1 LNHDA and CDR2 SQIVND (reference sequence). The CDR3 sequence is 13 residues long. V dropped 11 bases and J dropped 1 base, with 15 bases sitting between them. CDR3 nucleotides: TGTGCCTCGTCAGCGCAGGGGTCCTACGAGCAGTACTTC. Translated, it gives CASSAQGSYEQYF.

The J gene is TRBJ1-5, the V gene TRBV5-1; the D is unclear. The CDR3 contains 13 residues. Between the trimmed V and J ends, which lost 3 bases and 4 bases, there was a span of 8 bases. Germline loops: CDR1 SGHRS, CDR2 YFSETQ. Written as DNA, the CDR3 is TGCGCCAGCAGCTCAAACCCGAATCAGCCCCAGCATTTT. Protein: CASSSNPNQPQHF.

The rearrangement uses TRBV7-3 and TRBJ2-1, with 9 nucleotides matching TRBD1. V shed 2 bases, J shed 9 bases, and the junction held 8 bases outside the gene matches. Germline V gives CDR1 SGHTA, CDR2 FQGTGA. This CDR3 comprises 15 residues. The CDR3 nucleotides are TGTGCCAGCAGCTTAGCAGGGACAGGGCTCGTTGAGCAGTTCTTC. Amino acids: CASSLAGTGLVEQFF.

The gene calls are TRBV19 and TRBJ2-3, with D possibly being TRBD1 (5 bases). The CDR3 contains 15 residues. The germline CDR1 and CDR2 sequences are LNHDA and SQIVND (reference sequence). With 8 bases removed from V and 0 bases from J, the gap between germline ends came to 15 bases. The CDR3 loop is CASSRQPYSTDTQYF. CDR3 bases: TGTGCCAGTTCTAGACAGCCGTATAGCACAGATACGCAGTATTTT.

The CDR3 DNA reads TGTGCCAGCAGTACCGGGACTAGCAATCAGCCCCAGCATTTT. This encodes CASSTGTSNQPQHF. The rearrangement uses TRBV2 and TRBJ1-5, with a weak D call TRBD1 (5 bases). The CDR3 extends over 14 amino acids. The V and J ends lost 5 bases and 0 bases respectively, with 8 bases between them. Germline V gene lookup returns CDR1 SNHLY and CDR2 FYNNEI.

This clone has a handful of counts. An end of the junction does not agree with germline; a read error may underlie this. The V call is TRBV7-9, the J call TRBJ1-1; D unresolved. The CDR3 sequence is 12 residues long. The germline gives CDR1 SEHNR, CDR2 FQNEAQ (reference sequence). CDR3 nucleotides: TGTGCCAGCAGCTTACCCCAACACAGCTCTCTTTTT. Protein sequence: CASSLPQHSSLF.

The CDR3 here is CASSLDRGETQYF. CDR3 nucleotides: TGTGCCAGCAGCTTGGATAGGGGAGAGACCCAGTACTTC. The chain has TRBV5-6 and TRBJ2-5; maybe TRBD1 (5 bases). CDR3 size: 13 residues. Trimming cost V 0 bases and J 4 bases, with 7 bases left between them. CDR1 and CDR2 (germline): SGHDT, YYEEEE.